A selection of T cell receptor beta chains follows, all from one sample in a study of OX40 agonist ivuxolimab in advanced cancers. The data were produced by immunoSEQ multiplex PCR, yet TCRdb's version contains in-frame clones alone and is incomplete. The table lists about 78,000 clones, about 90% of them singletons. The starting material was CD4+ or CD8+ T cells sorted from blood, obtained in a trial of the OX40 agonist ivuxolimab. The source of these receptors is an adult with an advanced solid tumor such as melanoma, head and neck, liver or kidney cancer. CDR3s leave out the opening cysteine and the closing phenylalanine or tryptophan. The size of a clone is reported for some rows only, either as once, few or many, or as a class for expanded clones.

size	V	CDR3
-	TRBV11-2	ASSLDGGRGNEQF
-	TRBV7-2	ASSVRQSGHTEAF
-	TRBV19	ASTRPWTGELF
-	TRBV18	ASSPTPPGGVYNSPLH
few	TRBV1	TSSQNRDSGSLWAPF
-	TRBV7-8	ASSLVPPRGEQY
-	TRBV15	ATSASSYNEQF
-	TRBV25-1	ASTRGSGGYT
-	TRBV5-4	ASTNTVGRETQY
-	TRBV20-1	SALGEDEQF
-	TRBV10-3	AISVTGTPPIYGYT
-	TRBV7-9	ASSSGQGYGYT
once	TRBV28	ASSQAGEPSNQPQH
-	TRBV5-1	ASSLEVGEGYNSPLH
-	TRBV29-1	SVEELTHEQY
-	TRBV6-6	ASSSTTIDQPQH
-	TRBV6-6	ASSYDRSYGYT
few	TRBV2	ASSLDRVNQPQH
-	TRBV7-2	ASSSELSDISPLH